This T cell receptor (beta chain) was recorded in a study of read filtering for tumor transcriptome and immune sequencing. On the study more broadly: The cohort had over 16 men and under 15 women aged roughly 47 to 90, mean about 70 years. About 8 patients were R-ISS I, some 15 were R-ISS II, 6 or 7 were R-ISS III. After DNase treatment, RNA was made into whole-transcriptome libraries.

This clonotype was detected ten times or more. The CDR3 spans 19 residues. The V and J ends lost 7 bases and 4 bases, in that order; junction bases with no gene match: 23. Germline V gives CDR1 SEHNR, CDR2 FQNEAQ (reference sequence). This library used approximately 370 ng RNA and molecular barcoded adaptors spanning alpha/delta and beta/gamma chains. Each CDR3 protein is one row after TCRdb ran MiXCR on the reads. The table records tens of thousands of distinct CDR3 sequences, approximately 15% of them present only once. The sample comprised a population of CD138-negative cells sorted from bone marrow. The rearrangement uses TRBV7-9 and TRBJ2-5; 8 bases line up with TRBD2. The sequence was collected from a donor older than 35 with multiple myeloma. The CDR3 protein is CASNNPMAPGREGVETQYF. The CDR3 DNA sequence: TGTGCCAGCAACAACCCCATGGCTCCCGGGAGGGAAGGAGTAGAGACCCAGTACTTC.